This TCR beta chain was documented in a study of shared clonotypes between healthy human individuals. General observations from the study: The study's rarefaction showed incomplete sorted-subset sequencing despite large depth. Few donors limited the genetic and exposure-history diversity represented.

The CDR3 runs to 15 residues. Trimming removed 1 base from V and 3 bases from J, with 13 bases in between. Germline values: CDR1 LNHDA, CDR2 SQIVND (reference sequence). This clone has just one count. The antigen remains unidentified. Repertoires were generated with immunoSEQ multiplex PCR, while TCRdb's copy carries only in-frame clones and drops some. Found here are about 2.3 million clones, 90% to 95% of them singletons; the top ten hold approximately 0.4%. This receptor was identified in a man aged 18 to 30 in good health. Some clones in this sample may be carry-over from other donors' samples. The chain links TRBV19 to TRBJ2-7, with a weak D call TRBD2 (5 bases). Sequences were obtained from naive CD4+ T cells from PBMCs. Subset indicated: CD45RA+ positively selected. CDR3 amino acids: CASSIGRGISYEQYF. The CDR3 DNA sequence: TGTGCCAGTAGTATAGGACGAGGGATTAGCTACGAGCAGTACTTC.